The 2 T cell receptor beta chains given below trace back to one sample, sequenced in a study of technical replicates of blood from a few donors. Assay: immunoSEQ multiplex PCR; the TCRdb copy retains only in-frame clones and omits some. The data show about 88,000 clones, just under 95% seen once. Material for sequencing was T cells isolated from PBMCs. All receptors come from a human donor in good health.

This clone was seen once. V is TRBV13 and J is TRBJ2-3; TRBD2 is a possible D gene (5 bases). The germline V and J ends were trimmed by 2 bases and 5 bases, with 11 bases remaining between them. Germline CDR1 reads PRHDT; CDR2 reads FYEKMQ (reference sequence). This CDR3 spans 14 amino acids. CDR3 region: CASSLLATVDTQYF. The CDR3 nucleotides are TGTGCCAGCAGCTTACTAGCCACAGTAGATACGCAGTATTTT.

The rearrangement joins TRBV5-6 to TRBJ2-1; 10 bases map to TRBD2. Trimming cost V 0 bases and J 9 bases; bases outside gene matches: 12. The germline V gene encodes CDR1 SGHDT and CDR2 YYEEEE. The CDR3 spans 17 residues. The CDR3 loop is CASSLVRSGRAIGEQFF. CDR3 bases: TGTGCCAGCAGCTTGGTTCGGAGCGGGAGGGCCATAGGTGAGCAGTTCTTC.